This T cell receptor beta chain was documented in a study of CD8+ T cells in alopecia areata. V was shortened by 3 bases and J by 0 bases, with 8 bases between the two germline ends. Germline loops: CDR1 MGHDK, CDR2 SYGVNS. The CDR3 is 14 residues long. cDNA reverse transcribed from extracted RNA served as the sequencing template. Profiled with immunoSEQ multiplex PCR; TCRdb holds only in-frame clones, not every one. The repertoire holds around 130,000 clones, with 45% to 60% as singletons. Sequencing was performed on CD4+ T cells sorted from blood, taken at week 0. The V gene is TRBV25-1, the J gene TRBJ1-1; possible D gene TRBD1, 6 bases. The TCR sequence derives from a human donor with alopecia areata. The CDR3 DNA sequence: TGTGCCAGCAGTGACTACAGGGTGAACACTGAAGCTTTCTTT. It translates to CASSDYRVNTEAFF. The full variable domain, completed using reference TRBV25-1 and TRBJ1-1, is EADIYQTPRYLVIGTGKKITLECSQTMGHDKMYWYQQDPGMELHLIHYSYGVNSTEKGDLSSESTVSRIRTEHFPLTLESARPSHTSQYLCASSDYRVNTEAFFGQGTRLTVV.